The 31 T cell receptor beta chains below all came from one sample that was sequenced in a study of pediatric ulcerative colitis. The rectum was sampled with one to two pinch biopsies at colonoscopy. TCRdb's copy holds only in-frame clones and misses some; the assay was immunoSEQ multiplex PCR. The data hold 17,000 or so clones, with just under 75% observed a single time. Sequencing was carried out using gut tissue. These receptors were taken from a girl aged 10 to 17 with moderate ulcerative colitis.

This clone has just one count. This chain links TRBV5-1 with TRBJ1-4, with D possibly TRBD1 on 5 matching bases. Deletions cut 4 bases from V and 8 bases from J, with 18 bases between. This CDR3 contains 15 residues. CDR1 is SGHRS, CDR2 YFSETQ, per germline. This CDR3 is CASSLYGTPDEKLFF. In nucleotides, the CDR3 is TGCGCCAGCAGCCTGTACGGGACCCCGGACGAAAAACTGTTTTTT. Complete variable domain (other parts from reference TRBV5-1 and TRBJ1-4): KAGVTQTPRYLIKTRGQQVTLSCSPISGHRSVSWYQQTPGQGLQFLFEYFSETQRNKGNFPGRFSGRQFSNSRSEMNVSTLELGDSALYLCASSLYGTPDEKLFFGSGTQLSVL.

The V and J genes are TRBV9 and TRBJ2-5, with 8 bases lining up with TRBD1. CDR1 is SGDLS, CDR2 YYNGEE, per germline. V gave up 3 bases and J gave up 4 bases; unmatched junction bases: 8. This CDR3 has 15 amino acids. The CDR3 loop is CASSAQPQGAETQYF. In DNA form, the CDR3 reads TGTGCCAGCAGCGCCCAACCCCAGGGGGCAGAGACCCAGTACTTC.

The gene calls are TRBV15 and TRBJ1-4; D call uncertain. Germline CDR1 LNHNV, CDR2 YYDKDF (reference sequence). The CDR3 is made up of 14 amino acids. Trimming took 1 base from V and 3 from J, leaving 6 bases between them. CDR3 in DNA: TGTGCCACCAGCAGAGGGGAGCCTAATGAAAAACTGTTTTTT. Translating it yields CATSRGEPNEKLFF.

The CDR3 sequence: CSVNSGVDVETQYF. CDR3 coding DNA: TGCAGCGTGAATTCCGGGGTCGACGTAGAGACCCAGTACTTC. The rearrangement uses TRBV29-1 and TRBJ2-5, with a weak D call TRBD2 (5 bases). The CDR3 is 14 residues long. Germline values: CDR1 SQVTM, CDR2 ANQGSEA. The V end lost 6 bases, the J end lost 4 bases, and 18 bases lay between the germline ends.

The chain links TRBV4-1 to TRBJ2-7, with 7 bases matching TRBD2. The trim removed 5 bases at V and 4 bases at J, leaving 2 bases unmatched. From germline, CDR1 is MGHRA and CDR2 YSYEKL. The CDR3 extends over 12 amino acids. The CDR3 reads CASSREGYEQYF. The DNA for the CDR3 is TGCGCCAGCAGCAGGGAGGGTTACGAGCAGTACTTC.

This clone has just one count. The V call is TRBV6-5, the J call TRBJ2-6; no firm D call. Per germline, CDR1 MNHEY and CDR2 SVGAGI. Trimming removed 2 bases at V and 2 bases at J, with 7 bases between. The CDR3 spans 15 residues. The CDR3 bases are TGTGCCAGCAGTTACCATGTAACTGGGGCCAACGTCCTGACTTTC. Encoded protein: CASSYHVTGANVLTF.

The chain uses TRBV2 and TRBJ1-4, with a tentative D call TRBD1 (6 bases). Between the trimmed V and J ends, which lost 6 bases and 3 bases, there was a span of 11 bases. The CDR3 consists of 14 residues. Germline V gene lookup returns CDR1 SNHLY and CDR2 FYNNEI. The CDR3 nucleotides are TGTGCCAGCAGCCGGGACACCCCTAATGAAAAACTGTTTTTT. Encoded protein: CASSRDTPNEKLFF.

The chain uses TRBV20-1 and TRBJ1-1; D gene unclear. This CDR3 comprises 10 residues. Germline assignment: CDR1 DFQATT and CDR2 SNEGSKA (reference sequence). DNA for the CDR3: TGCAGCGAAAGGTGCACTGAAGCTTTCTTT. It is translated as CSERCTEAFF.

The chain carries TRBV5-6 and TRBJ2-7, with D maybe TRBD2 (7 bases). V lost 6 bases and J lost 2, with 12 bases in between. The CDR3 contains 13 residues. The germline V gene encodes CDR1 SGHDT and CDR2 YYEEEE. CDR3 nucleotides: TGTGCCAGCACTATAGGGGGGGCCTACGAGCAGTACTTC. This translates into CASTIGGAYEQYF. The variable domain in full, completed from reference TRBV5-6 and TRBJ2-7, reads DAGVTQSPTHLIKTRGQQVTLRCSPKSGHDTVSWYQQALGQGPQFIFQYYEEEERQRGNFPDRFSGHQFPNYSSELNVNALLLGDSALYLCASTIGGAYEQYFGPGTRLTVT.

The chain is built from TRBV5-1 and TRBJ2-7, with D possibly matching TRBD1 (6 bases). Germline CDR1 SGHRS, CDR2 YFSETQ. The CDR3 is 14 amino acids. The V end lost 4 bases, the J end lost 2 bases, and 13 bases lay between the germline ends. The CDR3 here is CASSPGHRAYEQYF. The CDR3 DNA follows: TGCGCCAGCAGCCCGGGACACCGAGCCTACGAGCAGTACTTC.

J is TRBJ1-2 and V is TRBV7-9; TRBD1 is a possible D gene (5 bases). In germline, CDR1 is SEHNR, CDR2 FQNEAQ (reference sequence). V was cut by 4 bases and J by 4 bases, with 13 bases left in between. The CDR3 is made up of 14 amino acids. In DNA, the CDR3 is TGTGCCAGCAGCTCCCACCGGGGGACCTATGGCTACACCTTC. Translated, it gives CASSSHRGTYGYTF. The full variable domain, with the rest looked up from reference TRBV7-9 and TRBJ1-2, is DTGVSQNPRHKITKRGQNVTFRCDPISEHNRLYWYRQTLGQGPEFLTYFQNEAQLEKSRLLSDRFSAERPKGSFSTLEIQRTEQGDSAMYLCASSSHRGTYGYTFGSGTRLTVV.

This chain links TRBV7-8 with TRBJ2-7, with D perhaps matching TRBD2 (6 bases). The CDR3 has 15 residues. Germline assignment: CDR1 SGHVS and CDR2 FQNEAQ. The V gene lost 0 bases and the J gene lost 2 bases, with 11 bases spanning the gap. CDR3 residues: CASSLAGSGPYEQYF. CDR3 DNA sequence: TGTGCCAGCAGCTTAGCGGGTAGCGGACCCTACGAGCAGTACTTC. The complete variable domain, with remaining parts taken from reference TRBV7-8 and TRBJ2-7, reads GAGVSQSPRYKVAKRGQDVALRCDPISGHVSLFWYQQALGQGPEFLTYFQNEAQLDKSGLPSDRFFAERPEGSVSTLKIQRTQQEDSAVYLCASSLAGSGPYEQYFGPGTRLTVT.

The J gene is TRBJ2-3, the V gene TRBV15, with a tentative D call TRBD1 (6 bases). The V and J ends lost 3 bases and 3 bases respectively, with 10 bases between them. This CDR3 region has 14 residues. CDR1 and CDR2 (germline): LNHNV, YYDKDF (reference sequence). CDR3 loop: CATSSTGFTDTQYF. In DNA, the CDR3 is TGTGCCACCAGCAGTACAGGGTTTACAGATACGCAGTATTTT.

As for this clone: A read error may account for a junction end that differs from germline. J is TRBJ2-2 and V is TRBV7-7, with 9 bases fitting TRBD2. Germline V gene data show CDR1 as SSHAT and CDR2 as FNYEAQ (reference sequence). The CDR3 totals 12 residues. The CDR3 coding sequence is TGTGCTAGCAGCCCACACCCGGGACTAGCTTTTTTT. Its protein product is CASSPHPGLAFF.

The genes are TRBV2 and TRBJ2-4; the match to TRBD1 covers 8 bases. J gave up 4 bases and V 5 bases, and 10 bases lay outside the gene matches. This CDR3 is built from 16 residues. Looked up from germline, CDR1 is SNHLY and CDR2 is FYNNEI. CDR3 sequence: CASSQGQGVTKNIQYF. CDR3 nucleotide sequence: TGTGCCAGCAGTCAAGGACAGGGAGTTACAAAAAACATTCAGTACTTC.

This clone was seen a handful of times. This chain connects TRBV27 to TRBJ1-2, with D possibly being TRBD1 (5 bases). The CDR3 contains 13 residues. V lost 5 bases and J 8 bases, leaving 15 bases between the germline ends. Germline-derived CDR1 and CDR2 are MNHEY and SMNVEV (reference sequence). CDR3 loop: CASSPGTLFGYTF. The DNA for the CDR3 is TGTGCCAGCAGTCCTGGGACGCTCTTCGGCTACACCTTC.

CDR3 region: CASSSGGARGGYTF. The DNA of the CDR3 is TGTGCCAGCAGTTCAGGGGGCGCCCGGGGAGGCTACACCTTC. This rearrangement joins TRBV27 to TRBJ1-2, with 8 bases identical to TRBD1. The trim removed 4 bases at V and 8 bases at J, leaving 9 bases unmatched. CDR3 length: 14 amino acids. CDR1 is MNHEY and CDR2 is SMNVEV in the germline V gene (reference sequence).

The J gene is TRBJ2-3, the V gene TRBV10-2; the D is unclear. Germline values: CDR1 WSHSY, CDR2 SAAADI. The CDR3 consists of 18 residues. Between the trimmed V and J ends, which lost 0 bases and 1 base, there was a span of 17 bases. Here the CDR3 DNA reads TGCGCCAGCAGTGAGTCGGCCCACTCGAGTGGGGGCACAGATACGCAGTATTTT. Its protein is CASSESAHSSGGTDTQYF.

V usage is TRBV27 and J usage is TRBJ2-7; maybe TRBD2 (6 bases). Trimming pared 5 bases from V and 0 bases from J, leaving 17 bases between. The CDR3 sequence is 16 residues long. Germline CDR1 and CDR2: MNHEY and SMNVEV (reference sequence). The CDR3 DNA sequence: TGTGCCAGCAGTGATTCGCCGGAGGGAGGCTCCTACGAGCAGTACTTC. This gives the protein CASSDSPEGGSYEQYF.

This chain joins TRBV9 and TRBJ1-3; D remains unclear. V was pared by 0 bases and J by 9 bases, with 13 bases between. The CDR3 contains 14 residues. From germline, CDR1 is SGDLS and CDR2 YYNGEE. The CDR3: CASSVVGAGSTIYF. CDR3 coding DNA: TGTGCCAGCAGCGTAGTCGGCGCGGGGAGCACCATATATTTT.

This clone appeared a single time. The V gene is TRBV29-1, the J gene TRBJ2-5; 9 bases are shared with TRBD1. Germline-derived CDR1 and CDR2 are SQVTM and ANQGSEA. V lost 4 bases and J lost 3; bases outside the gene matches: 3. This CDR3 contains 13 residues. The DNA for the CDR3 is TGCAGCGTTGTCCGGACAGGGGAAGAGACCCAGTACTTC. Protein: CSVVRTGEETQYF.

The chain couples TRBV7-9 to TRBJ2-7; D is possibly TRBD1 or TRBD2 (5 bases each). Germline CDR1 reads SEHNR; CDR2 reads FQNEAQ (reference sequence). V gave up 0 bases and J gave up 0 bases, with 15 bases separating them. This CDR3 contains 17 residues. The DNA of the CDR3 is TGTGCCAGCAGCTTAGCGGGGTGGGGACCTAGCTCCTACGAGCAGTACTTC. Residues: CASSLAGWGPSSYEQYF.

The V gene is TRBV5-1, the J gene TRBJ2-6; no reliable D call. The CDR3 has 17 residues. Germline V gene data show CDR1 as SGHRS and CDR2 as YFSETQ. V shed 4 bases and J shed 2 bases, with 16 bases lying between them. The CDR3: CASSPGPPRTGANVLTF. For the CDR3, the DNA is TGCGCCAGCAGCCCAGGCCCTCCACGAACTGGGGCCAACGTCCTGACTTTC. Based on the CDR3 plus reference TRBV5-1 and TRBJ2-6, the full variable domain is KAGVTQTPRYLIKTRGQQVTLSCSPISGHRSVSWYQQTPGQGLQFLFEYFSETQRNKGNFPGRFSGRQFSNSRSEMNVSTLELGDSALYLCASSPGPPRTGANVLTFGAGSRLTVL.

This clone was counted a few times. The chain joins TRBV6-1 to TRBJ1-1; unclear D gene. V lost 4 bases and J lost 6, with 12 bases in between. The germline V gene encodes CDR1 MNHNS and CDR2 SASEGT. The CDR3 is 13 residues long. CDR3 region: CASSAQRRAEAFF. CDR3 coding DNA: TGTGCCAGCAGTGCTCAGAGGCGCGCTGAAGCTTTCTTT.

The gene calls are TRBV11-1 and TRBJ2-5; 7 positions match TRBD1. In germline, CDR1 is SGHAT, CDR2 FQDESV (reference sequence). V lost 1 base and J lost 5; bases outside the gene matches: 7. CDR3 length: 15 amino acids. The CDR3 DNA reads TGTGCCAGCAGCTTAGGAAGAGGGGGCGGGGAGACCCAGTACTTC. Its protein is CASSLGRGGGETQYF.

The gene calls are TRBV5-1 and TRBJ1-1; D is undetermined. This CDR3 spans 13 amino acids. The germline V and J ends were trimmed by 5 bases and 4 bases, with 12 bases remaining between them. Germline CDR1 reads SGHRS; CDR2 reads YFSETQ. In DNA form, the CDR3 reads TGCGCCAGCAGTACCGACGCGGGCACTGAAGCTTTCTTT. This gives the protein CASSTDAGTEAFF.

This clone was found a few times. J is TRBJ2-3 and V is TRBV6-6; tentative D call: TRBD2 (5 bases). CDR1 is MNHNY and CDR2 is SVGAGI in the germline V gene (reference sequence). This CDR3 is built from 15 residues. V dropped 0 bases and J dropped 2 bases, with 9 bases sitting between them. CDR3 region: CASSYSTGDTDTQYF. The CDR3 DNA follows: TGTGCCAGCAGTTACTCTACCGGGGACACAGATACGCAGTATTTT.

This clone was seen a handful of times. The rearrangement uses TRBV6-6 and TRBJ2-5, with D tentatively TRBD1 (5 bases). V gave up 6 bases and J gave up 2 bases, with 7 bases separating them. Germline CDR1 reads MNHNY; CDR2 reads SVGAGI (reference sequence). CDR3 length equals 12 residues. The CDR3 DNA reads TGTGCCAGCAGGACAGTACAAGAGACCCAGTACTTC. It specifies CASRTVQETQYF.

The chain links TRBV6-1 to TRBJ2-7, with 7 bases matching TRBD1. The V and J ends lost 5 bases and 2 bases, in that order; junction bases with no gene match: 6. CDR1 is MNHNS, CDR2 SASEGT, per germline. This CDR3 comprises 14 residues. The CDR3 region is CASSPRTGAYEQYF. As DNA, the CDR3 is TGTGCCAGCAGTCCGAGGACAGGAGCCTACGAGCAGTACTTC.

V gene TRBV9 combines with J gene TRBJ1-2; 12 bases match TRBD1. The trim removed 3 bases at V and 4 bases at J, leaving 1 base unmatched. CDR1 SGDLS and CDR2 YYNGEE come from the germline V gene. The CDR3 length is 14 residues. The CDR3 here is CASSAGQGAYGYTF. As DNA, the CDR3 is TGTGCCAGCAGCGCGGGACAGGGGGCCTATGGCTACACCTTC.

This clone was found once. CDR3 in amino acids: CASSRERGFEQFF. For the CDR3, the DNA is TGTGCCAGTAGTAGGGAGCGGGGGTTTGAGCAGTTCTTC. J is TRBJ2-1 and V is TRBV19; 8 bases fit TRBD2. The germline V gene encodes CDR1 LNHDA and CDR2 SQIVND (reference sequence). V shed 4 bases and J 9 bases; nucleotides not matched to a gene: 5. CDR3 size: 13 residues.